These 11 T cell receptor beta chains were sequenced from one sample in a study of regulatory T cells in long-lasting Graves disease. According to the study, TCR beta libraries were built with iRepertoire HTBI primers and CDR3-region Arm-PCR. TCRdb fed the multiplex PCR reads into MiXCR, producing one record per CDR3 protein. This table holds roughly 350,000 distinct CDR3 sequences, 15% to 20% found once. Time point here: newly diagnosed GD, antithyroid drugs for less than 3 months. PBMCs provided the RNA from which the TCR library was made. Separately, the same data were catalogued under a study of T cells in Graves' hyperthyroidism and ophthalmopathy.

Source: peripheral blood mononuclear cells (PBMCs), taken at new diagnosis, from a patient treated with antithyroid drugs. Every receptor here comes from a woman aged 18-29 years with Graves disease.

Many counts were recorded for this clonotype. The chain carries TRBV6-2 or TRBV6-3 and TRBJ2-7; 10 bases agree with TRBD1. This CDR3 is built from 14 residues. Trimming took 6 bases from V and 1 from J; bases not matched to a gene: 3. Germline CDR1 reads MNHEY; CDR2 reads SVGEGT. The chain's CDR3 is CASRWDRGSYEQYF. The CDR3 DNA is TGTGCCAGCAGATGGGACAGGGGATCCTACGAGCAGTACTTC.

In its sample, this clonotype was seen a few times. The chain joins TRBV6-1 to TRBJ1-2; 7 bases align to TRBD1. The CDR3 is 14 amino acids. From germline, CDR1 is MNHNS and CDR2 SASEGT. The V segment lost 6 bases and the J segment 4 bases; nucleotides outside the gene matches: 8. CDR3 coding DNA: TGTGCCAGCAGGACCTTCAGGGGGAGCTATGGCTACACCTTC. This translates into CASRTFRGSYGYTF.

With respect to this clonotype: With a much larger clone just one base away, this may be a read error. V usage is TRBV7-9 and J usage is TRBJ2-2; D unclear. The ends were cut back, 5 bases at V and 4 bases at J, with 11 bases in the middle. The length of the CDR3 is 14 residues. CDR1 is SEHNR, CDR2 FQNEAQ, per germline (reference sequence). CDR3: CASSPGRITGELFF. CDR3 DNA: TGTGCCAGCAGCCCCGGGCGCATCACCGGGGAGCTGTTTTTT.

This clonotype was counted at least ten times. V usage is TRBV3-1 and J usage is TRBJ2-5; tentatively, D is TRBD2 (5 bases). This CDR3 is 15 amino acids long. The germline gives CDR1 LGHDT, CDR2 YNNKEL (reference sequence). Trimming pared 1 base from V and 4 bases from J, leaving 13 bases between. CDR3 nucleotides: TGTGCCAGCAGCCAAGTGCCGGGGAGTTCAGAGACCCAGTACTTC. It translates to CASSQVPGSSETQYF.

The rearrangement uses TRBV11-2 and TRBJ2-7; 7 nucleotides line up with TRBD2. From germline, CDR1 is SGHAT and CDR2 FQNNGV. Germline trimming cut 6 bases from V and 5 bases from J; bases unmatched to any gene: 7. The CDR3 totals 13 residues. CDR3: CASRYSGPNEQYF. CDR3 nucleotides: TGTGCCAGCAGGTATAGCGGGCCAAACGAGCAGTACTTC.

In its sample, this clonotype was seen many times. V and J are TRBV6-2 or TRBV6-3 and TRBJ2-2, with a tentative D call TRBD1 (6 bases). With 2 bases removed from V and 2 bases from J, the gap between germline ends came to 9 bases. The CDR3 runs 15 residues. CDR1 MNHEY and CDR2 SVGEGT come from the germline V gene. CDR3: CASSYLGTNTGELFF. In DNA form, the CDR3 reads TGTGCCAGCAGTTACCTAGGGACAAACACCGGGGAGCTGTTTTTT.

This clonotype was detected ten times or more. The genes are TRBV10-3 and TRBJ2-3; possibly TRBD2 for D (5 bases). CDR1 ENHRY and CDR2 SYGVKD come from the germline V gene. The V end was cut by 6 bases, the J end by 2 bases, with 15 bases between. There are 15 residues in the CDR3. This chain's CDR3 is CAISEGASSTDTQYF. Written as DNA, the CDR3 is TGTGCCATCAGCGAGGGAGCTAGTTCCACAGATACGCAGTATTTT.

This clonotype showed up many times. The CDR3 DNA follows: TGTGCCAGCTCACCGCTACAGGGGGCAAGTGGAAACACCATATATTTT. This codes for CASSPLQGASGNTIYF. The chain has TRBV18 and TRBJ1-3, with 9 nucleotides matching TRBD1. V gave up 3 bases and J gave up 3 bases; unmatched junction bases: 6. The CDR3 is made up of 16 amino acids. From germline, CDR1 is KGHSH and CDR2 LQKENI.

This clonotype was seen at least ten times. This chain connects TRBV2 to TRBJ2-5; TRBD1 might be the D (5 bases). CDR1 and CDR2 from the germline V gene are SNHLY and FYNNEI. With 11 bases removed from V and 1 base from J, the gap between germline ends came to 14 bases. The CDR3 consists of 13 residues. The CDR3 DNA is TGTGCCTGCAATACAGGTGTCCAAGAGACCCAGTACTTC. It encodes CACNTGVQETQYF.

The rearrangement joins TRBV28 to TRBJ1-6; 8 bases align to TRBD1. In germline, CDR1 is MDHEN, CDR2 SYDVKM. The CDR3 contains 15 residues. Trimming removed 4 bases from V and 10 bases from J; junction bases left unmatched: 9. DNA of the CDR3: TGTGCCAGCAGTTCCCCAGGACAGGGTAGATCACCCCTCCACTTT. Translated, it gives CASSSPGQGRSPLHF.

This clonotype was seen only a few times. The chain employs TRBV7-6 and TRBJ2-4, with D uncertain. Germline-derived CDR1 and CDR2 are SGHVS and FNYEAQ. CDR3 length equals 16 residues. Trimming took 0 bases from V and 1 from J, leaving 10 bases between them. The CDR3 coding sequence is TGTGCCAGCAGCTTAGCAGGGCGCGAGGCCAAAAACATTCAGTACTTC. Translated, it gives CASSLAGREAKNIQYF.